This entry describes one TCR beta chain. Its ends do not fully match the called genes, so a read error is possible. Diagnostic conclusions were grounded in clinical symptoms, serum thyroxine, TRAb, thyroid ultrasound and orbital computed tomography. This specimen comes from a study of Graves' ophthalmopathy and Graves' hyperthyroidism. Germline loops: CDR1 SGHRS, CDR2 YFSETQ. The CDR3 sequence is 12 residues long. Transcripts of RNA were the source for amplifying TCR beta CDR3 regions. Second-round multiplex PCR followed a first-round RT-PCR using HTBI primers. TCRdb re-called the multiplex PCR reads through MiXCR, storing one row per CDR3 protein. In the table there are around 43,000 distinct CDR3 sequences, 52% of which are singletons.

Sequencing was done on a sample of peripheral blood. The V and J genes are TRBV5-1 and TRBJ1-2, with a possible D match to TRBD1 (6 bases). The sequence derives from an adult man with Graves' ophthalmopathy. The CDR3 here is CASSLKGDGYPF. The CDR3 DNA reads TGCGCCAGCAGCTTAAAGGGGGATGGCTACCCCTTC. Full variable domain (missing parts from reference TRBV5-1 and TRBJ1-2): KAGVTQTPRYLIKTRGQQVTLSCSPISGHRSVSWYQQTPGQGLQFLFEYFSETQRNKGNFPGRFSGRQFSNSRSEMNVSTLELGDSALYLCASSLKGDGYPFGSGTRLTVV.